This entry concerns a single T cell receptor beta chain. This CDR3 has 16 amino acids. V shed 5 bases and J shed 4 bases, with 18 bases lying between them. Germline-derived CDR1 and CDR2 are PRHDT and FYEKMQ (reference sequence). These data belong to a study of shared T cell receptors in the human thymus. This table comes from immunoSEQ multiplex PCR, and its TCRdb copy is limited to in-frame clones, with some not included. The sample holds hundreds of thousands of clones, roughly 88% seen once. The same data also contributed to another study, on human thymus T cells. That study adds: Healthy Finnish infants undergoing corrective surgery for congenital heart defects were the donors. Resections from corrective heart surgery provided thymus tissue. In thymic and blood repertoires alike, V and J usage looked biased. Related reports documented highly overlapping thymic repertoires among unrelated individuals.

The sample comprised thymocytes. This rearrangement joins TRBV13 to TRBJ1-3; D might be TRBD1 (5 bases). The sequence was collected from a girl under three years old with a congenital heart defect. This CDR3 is CASSNKQAIQGNTIYF. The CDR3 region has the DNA TGTGCCAGCAGCAACAAACAGGCCATCCAAGGAAACACCATATATTTT.